Detailed here is one T cell receptor (beta chain). The protocol was immunoSEQ multiplex PCR, while the TCRdb copy is restricted to in-frame clones and leaves out a portion. This table holds tens of thousands of clones, around 86% found once. The data are from a study of blood T cell repertoires in COVID-19. Study in general: The origin of the acute and convalescent COVID-19 samples was the United States, Italy and Spain.

The CDR3 consists of 11 residues. V gave up 3 bases and J gave up 8 bases, with 8 bases separating them. Germline values: CDR1 DFQATT, CDR2 SNEGSKA (reference sequence). The sample was peripheral blood. The chain is built from TRBV20-1 and TRBJ2-1; a weak D match, TRBD2 (5 bases). The TCR originated in a human donor in a cohort sampled during active COVID-19. CDR3 amino acids: CSASKEDEQFF. The CDR3 region has the DNA TGCAGTGCTAGTAAGGAGGATGAGCAGTTCTTC.